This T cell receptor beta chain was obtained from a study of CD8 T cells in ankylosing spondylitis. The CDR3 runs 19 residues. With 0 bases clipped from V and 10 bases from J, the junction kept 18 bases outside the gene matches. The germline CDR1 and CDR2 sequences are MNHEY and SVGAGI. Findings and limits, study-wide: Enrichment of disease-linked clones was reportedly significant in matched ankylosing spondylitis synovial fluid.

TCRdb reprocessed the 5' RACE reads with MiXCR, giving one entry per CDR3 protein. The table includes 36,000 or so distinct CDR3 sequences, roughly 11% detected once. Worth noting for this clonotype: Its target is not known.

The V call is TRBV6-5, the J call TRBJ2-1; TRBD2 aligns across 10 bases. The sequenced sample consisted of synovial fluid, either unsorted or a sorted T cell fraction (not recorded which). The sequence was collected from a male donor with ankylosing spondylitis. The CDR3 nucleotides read TGTGCCAGCAGTTACTCGATCGGCGGACTAGCGGTTATTACATTAGAGCAGTTCTTC. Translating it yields CASSYSIGGLAVITLEQFF.